This record covers a single T cell receptor beta chain. The data stem from a study of blood T cell repertoires in COVID-19. Whole-study context: Acute-phase and convalescent COVID-19 samples originated in the United States, Italy and Spain. In each case, the material was cDNA or gDNA derived from T cells, B-cell-depleted T cells, or PBMCs.

How the authors handled the data: By means of reference gene primer amplification, nucleated cell counts were estimated. The assay was immunoSEQ multiplex PCR, and TCRdb's table has in-frame clones only and misses some. The V and J calls and clone size were taken over from that table, and D and trimming were inferred from the DNA. The data show fewer than 50,000 clones, 82% seen once. Germline values: CDR1 SGHTA, CDR2 FQGNSA. CDR3 length: 13 amino acids. J gave up 1 base and V 7 bases, and 3 bases lay outside the gene matches. The sequence derives from a human donor in a cohort sampled during active COVID-19. Specimen: peripheral blood. The chain uses TRBV7-2 and TRBJ2-7, with 8 nucleotides matching TRBD1. The CDR3 DNA reads as TGTGCCAGCAACCGGGACAGGTCCTACGAGCAGTACTTC. This codes for CASNRDRSYEQYF.